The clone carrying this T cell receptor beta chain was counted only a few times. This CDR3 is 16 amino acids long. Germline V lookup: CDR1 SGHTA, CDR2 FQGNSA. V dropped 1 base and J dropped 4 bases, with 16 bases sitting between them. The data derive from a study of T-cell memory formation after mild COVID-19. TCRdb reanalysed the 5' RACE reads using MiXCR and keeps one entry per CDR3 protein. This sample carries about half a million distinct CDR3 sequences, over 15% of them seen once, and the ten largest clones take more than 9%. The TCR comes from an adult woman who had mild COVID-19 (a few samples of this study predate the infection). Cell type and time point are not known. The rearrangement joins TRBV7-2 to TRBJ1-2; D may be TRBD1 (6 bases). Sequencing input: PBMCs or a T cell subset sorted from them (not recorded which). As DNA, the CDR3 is TGTGCCAGCAGCTTAGACCCCCTGGACAGATTCTATGGCTACACCTTC. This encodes CASSLDPLDRFYGYTF.